This record covers a single T cell receptor (beta chain). Its specificity is not known. Germline-derived CDR1 and CDR2 are GTSNPN and SVGIG (reference sequence). CDR3 length equals 17 residues. V was pared by 0 bases and J by 1 base, with 13 bases between. In the PCR, 60 Vbeta and 13 Jbeta primers were used. The repertoire was sequenced with immunoSEQ multiplex PCR; TCRdb's copy has only in-frame clones and lacks some. In the table there are 120,000 or so clones, 65% to 75% of which are singletons. This entry is derived from a study of cytomegalovirus exposure and HLA in healthy donors. Study at large: Assignment to the Caucasian-associated ancestry cluster applied to around 82% of the approximately 360 genotyped donors.

Healthy individuals who donated bone marrow served as the donors. Study-level results: About 87% or about 30% of the time was how often most TCR beta V segments were productive, according to an earlier analysis. In a later analysis, the majority of CMV-associated beta chains seemingly showed HLA restriction.

This sequence originates from a woman aged 50 to 60 in good health and CMV-seropositive. Material for sequencing was PBMCs. The rearrangement uses TRBV30 and TRBJ2-6; tentatively, D is TRBD1 (5 bases). CDR3 coding DNA: TGTGCCTGGAGTGTAGCCAGGGTGAGATCTGGGGCCAACGTCCTGACTTTC. Translation: CAWSVARVRSGANVLTF.